The next 27 T cell receptor beta chains were all read from a single sample in a study of cytomegalovirus exposure and HLA in healthy donors. The repertoire was sequenced with immunoSEQ multiplex PCR; TCRdb's copy has only in-frame clones and lacks some. This sample carries 40,000 to 55,000 clones, around 90% of them seen once, and the ten largest clones take 6.7%. The sequenced sample consisted of PBMCs. The receptors stem from a woman in her twenties or thirties in good health and CMV-seronegative.

This clone has just one count. The genes are TRBV11-3 and TRBJ2-1, with D hard to call. The CDR3 length is 14 residues. The germline CDR1 and CDR2 sequences are SGHNT and YENEEA. V dropped 2 bases and J dropped 3 bases, with 8 bases sitting between them. CDR3 sequence reads: CASSLSPDYNEQFF. The CDR3 nucleotides read TGTGCCAGCAGCTTATCGCCAGACTACAATGAGCAGTTCTTC.

The chain recombines TRBV28 with TRBJ1-5; D not resolved. Per the germline V gene, CDR1 is MDHEN and CDR2 is SYDVKM. The V end was cut by 5 bases, the J end by 2 bases, with 10 bases between. The CDR3 has 14 residues. CDR3 loop: CASSTRRGNQPQHF. The CDR3 DNA follows: TGTGCCAGCAGTACCCGGAGAGGCAATCAGCCCCAGCATTTT.

This clone appeared a single time. The rearrangement uses TRBV28 and TRBJ2-3; TRBD2 agrees at 14 bases. This CDR3 has 16 residues. V dropped 4 bases and J dropped 7; count of bases not matched to a gene: 7. Germline lookup yields CDR1 MDHEN and CDR2 SYDVKM. DNA for the CDR3: TGTGCCAGCAGTTCCTCCGGGACTAGCGGGGGACATACGCAGTATTTT. This codes for CASSSSGTSGGHTQYF.

The chain recombines TRBV11-2 with TRBJ2-7; tentative D call: TRBD1 (5 bases). In germline, CDR1 is SGHAT, CDR2 FQNNGV. V dropped 2 bases and J dropped 3 bases, with 17 bases sitting between them. The CDR3 is 16 amino acids. The CDR3 spells CASSLLGAPGNYEQYF. CDR3 in DNA: TGTGCCAGCAGCTTACTTGGCGCACCAGGGAACTACGAGCAGTACTTC.

This chain connects TRBV29-1 to TRBJ2-4, with D maybe TRBD1 (6 bases). The CDR3 loop spans 16 amino acids. Germline CDR1 is SQVTM and CDR2 is ANQGSEA. CDR3 DNA: TGCAGGACCGGGCAGGGGCTCTACCAGGCCAAAAACATTCAGTACTTC. This gives the protein CRTGQGLYQAKNIQYF. Drawing the rest from reference TRBV29-1 and TRBJ2-4, the complete variable domain is SAVISQKPSRDICQRGTSLTIQCQVDSQVTMMFWYRQQPGQSLTLIATANQGSEATYESGFVIDKFPISRPNLTFSTLTVSNMSPEDSSIYLCRTGQGLYQAKNIQYFGAGTRLSVL.

The V call is TRBV7-2, the J call TRBJ1-5; a weak D match, TRBD1 (6 bases). V gave up 1 base and J gave up 11 bases, with 15 bases separating them. Germline values: CDR1 SGHTA, CDR2 FQGNSA. The CDR3 runs 14 residues. The CDR3: CASSLGVSRTAQHF. The CDR3, as DNA: TGTGCCAGCAGCTTAGGCGTCTCCCGGACAGCCCAGCATTTT. Together with reference TRBV7-2 and TRBJ1-5, the CDR3 gives the full variable domain: GAGVSQSPSNKVTEKGKDVELRCDPISGHTALYWYRQSLGQGLEFLIYFQGNSAPDKSGLPSDRFSAERTGGSVSTLTIQRTQQEDSAVYLCASSLGVSRTAQHFGDGTRLSIL.

CDR3 sequence reads: CASSYFMGDTGELFF. The CDR3 nucleotides are TGTGCCAGCAGTTACTTCATGGGAGACACCGGGGAGCTGTTTTTT. The rearrangement uses TRBV6-5 and TRBJ2-2, with D perhaps TRBD2 (5 bases). This CDR3 has 15 residues. The V gene's germline CDR1 is MNHEY and CDR2 SVGAGI. V was clipped by 1 base and J by 3 bases, with 9 bases between them.

This clone was seen only a few times. The rearrangement uses TRBV21-1 and TRBJ2-7; the D call of TRBD1 is as the table states it, not checked on the DNA. TRBV21-1 is termed a pseudogene. The CDR3 covers 18 residues. CDR3 DNA sequence: TGTGCCAGCAGCAAAGGTGTCGGACAGAGAGAAATATCCTACGAGCAGTACTTC. Its translation is CASSKGVGQREISYEQYF.

This clone has only a few counts. V and J are TRBV28 and TRBJ1-4, with D hard to call. Germline-derived CDR1 and CDR2 are MDHEN and SYDVKM. V was shortened by 5 bases and J by 7 bases, with 8 bases between the two germline ends. The CDR3 consists of 12 residues. As DNA, the CDR3 is TGTGCCAGCAGTGAAACGGGTGAAAAACTGTTTTTT. Its translation: CASSETGEKLFF.

The chain links TRBV5-1 to TRBJ1-5; the D is unclear. V gave up 0 bases and J gave up 16 bases, with 17 bases separating them. Germline values: CDR1 SGHRS, CDR2 YFSETQ. The CDR3 covers 13 residues. Here the CDR3 DNA reads TGCGCCAGCAGCTTGGAATTGGGCAGTTTTCTCCATTTT. It translates to CASSLELGSFLHF.

The chain couples TRBV25-1 to TRBJ2-7, with D perhaps TRBD2 (6 bases). V shed 3 bases and J shed 5 bases, with 11 bases lying between them. The CDR3 is 13 residues long. Looked up from germline, CDR1 is MGHDK and CDR2 is SYGVNS. CDR3 DNA: TGTGCCAGCAGTGACGGAGGGTGGCACGAGCAGTACTTC. This codes for CASSDGGWHEQYF.

This chain connects TRBV7-2 to TRBJ2-7; D gene ambiguous. The CDR3 totals 15 residues. V lost 0 bases, J lost 5 bases, and 14 bases lay in between. The germline gives CDR1 SGHTA, CDR2 FQGNSA. CDR3 coding DNA: TGTGCCAGCAGCTTAGCCACAGCAACCATTCACGAGCAGTACTTC. Its translation: CASSLATATIHEQYF. Supplemented by reference TRBV7-2 and TRBJ2-7, the full variable domain reads GAGVSQSPSNKVTEKGKDVELRCDPISGHTALYWYRQSLGQGLEFLIYFQGNSAPDKSGLPSDRFSAERTGGSVSTLTIQRTQQEDSAVYLCASSLATATIHEQYFGPGTRLTVT.

A few counts support this clone. This chain uses TRBV9 with TRBJ2-3; the D gene is possibly TRBD2 (6 bases). The V and J ends lost 1 base and 3 bases respectively, with 12 bases between them. Germline V gene lookup returns CDR1 SGDLS and CDR2 YYNGEE. There are 15 residues in the CDR3. DNA of the CDR3: TGTGCCAGCAGCGTAACGTGGGGACTGACAGATACGCAGTATTTT. This translates into CASSVTWGLTDTQYF.

CDR3 nucleotides: TGTGCCAGCAGTGCCCCGGGACAGGGCTGGGAGACCCAGTACTTC. It translates to CASSAPGQGWETQYF. V and J are TRBV6-1 and TRBJ2-5; 9 nucleotides agree with TRBD1. The CDR3 is made up of 15 amino acids. V shed 4 bases and J 5 bases; nucleotides not matched to a gene: 8. Germline assignment: CDR1 MNHNS and CDR2 SASEGT.

Notes on this clone: Other DNA sequences in the sample encode the same CDR3. J is TRBJ1-2 and V is TRBV15; D may be TRBD1 (5 bases). In germline, CDR1 is LNHNV, CDR2 YYDKDF (reference sequence). V gave up 1 base and J gave up 7 bases, with 10 bases separating them. The CDR3 is made up of 13 amino acids. CDR3 protein: CATSRAGKGGYTF. The DNA of the CDR3 is TGTGCCACCAGCAGAGCAGGGAAAGGTGGCTACACCTTC.

V usage is TRBV28 and J usage is TRBJ2-1, with a weak D call TRBD2 (5 bases). The CDR3 has 15 residues. Trimming stripped 6 bases from V and 2 bases from J, with 14 bases between. Germline loops: CDR1 MDHEN, CDR2 SYDVKM. The CDR3 DNA is TGTGCCAGCAGGGCCCAGGAGCGGACCTACAATGAGCAGTTCTTC. Amino acids: CASRAQERTYNEQFF.

This sequence joins TRBV27 and TRBJ2-7; TRBD1 matches at 8 bases. The CDR3 is 14 residues long. Germline-derived CDR1 and CDR2 are MNHEY and SMNVEV (reference sequence). The V gene end was trimmed by 2 bases and the J gene end by 7 bases; junction bases not matched to a gene: 7. The CDR3, as DNA: TGTGCCAGCAGTTTAGGCAGGGGGCCGTGGGAGCAGTACTTC. Its protein product is CASSLGRGPWEQYF.

On this clone itself: Germline and junction disagree at one end, which may indicate a read error. This chain joins TRBV4-1 and TRBJ1-1, with no clear D. Germline CDR1 is MGHRA and CDR2 is YSYEKL. The CDR3 contains 15 residues. CDR3 DNA: TGCGCCAGCAGCCAAGTCCAAGGCGGGGAGACCCCAATGGGGTTT. This gives the protein CASSQVQGGETPMGF.

The rearrangement links TRBV27 to TRBJ1-2, with D maybe TRBD1 (5 bases). V lost 4 bases to trimming and J lost 3 bases, with 18 bases between them. The germline V gene has CDR1 MNHEY and CDR2 SMNVEV (reference sequence). CDR3 size: 16 residues. This chain's CDR3 is CASSYRPGSAYYGYTF. The DNA for the CDR3 is TGTGCCAGCAGTTACCGGCCAGGGTCCGCGTACTATGGCTACACCTTC.

V gene TRBV7-2 combines with J gene TRBJ2-7; 7 nucleotides agree with TRBD2. Germline V gene sequence: CDR1 SGHTA, CDR2 FQGNSA. The J segment lost 2 bases and the V segment lost 1 base, leaving 5 bases of the junction unmatched. The length of the CDR3 is 15 residues. The DNA for the CDR3 is TGTGCCAGCAGCTTAGTAGCGGGCGGGACCTACGAGCAGTACTTC. Translating it yields CASSLVAGGTYEQYF. The full variable domain, rest sourced from reference TRBV7-2 and TRBJ2-7, is GAGVSQSPSNKVTEKGKDVELRCDPISGHTALYWYRQSLGQGLEFLIYFQGNSAPDKSGLPSDRFSAERTGGSVSTLTIQRTQQEDSAVYLCASSLVAGGTYEQYFGPGTRLTVT.

The chain couples TRBV29-1 to TRBJ2-7, with a tentative D call TRBD1 (7 bases). Germline assignment: CDR1 SQVTM and CDR2 ANQGSEA. Trimming cost V 6 bases and J 6 bases, with 18 bases left between them. The CDR3 is 13 amino acids. The CDR3 sequence is CSVEGQSMGEQYF. The CDR3 DNA is TGCAGCGTGGAGGGACAGAGTATGGGCGAGCAGTACTTC.

This chain connects TRBV30 to TRBJ2-5; TRBD2 is a possible D gene (6 bases). This CDR3 is 12 amino acids long. The germline gives CDR1 GTSNPN, CDR2 SVGIG (reference sequence). The germline V and J ends were trimmed by 4 bases and 2 bases, with 8 bases remaining between them. CDR3 sequence (DNA): TGTGCCTGGACCGGGGGACAAGAGACCCAGTACTTC. Translated: CAWTGGQETQYF. The whole variable domain, remainder taken from reference TRBV30 and TRBJ2-5, is SQTIHQWPATLVQPVGSPLSLECTVEGTSNPNLYWYRQAAGRGLQLLFYSVGIGQISSEVPQNLSASRPQDRQFILSSKKLLLSDSGFYLCAWTGGQETQYFGPGTRLLVL.

The rearrangement links TRBV6-4 to TRBJ1-1, with D maybe TRBD1 (6 bases). The length of the CDR3 is 15 residues. The germline V gene encodes CDR1 MRHNA and CDR2 SNTAGT. The ends were cut back, 0 bases at V and 8 bases at J, with 16 bases in the middle. The CDR3 here is CASSDSPDRSGEAFF. CDR3 bases: TGTGCCAGCAGTGACTCGCCAGACAGGTCCGGGGAAGCTTTCTTT.

This sequence joins TRBV27 and TRBJ1-1; D possibly corresponds to TRBD1 (6 bases). Germline V gene sequence: CDR1 MNHEY, CDR2 SMNVEV (reference sequence). The CDR3 length is 15 residues. The V end lost 4 bases, the J end lost 1 base, and 13 bases lay between the germline ends. The CDR3: CASSSLRGTNTEAFF. CDR3 sequence (DNA): TGTGCCAGCAGTTCCCTAAGGGGGACGAACACTGAAGCTTTCTTT.

This chain connects TRBV28 to TRBJ1-5; D perhaps matches TRBD1 (6 bases). CDR3 size: 14 residues. The V end was cut by 10 bases, the J end by 7 bases, with 20 bases between. Germline CDR1 MDHEN, CDR2 SYDVKM. CDR3 in amino acids: CATLKGGAGQPQHF. The CDR3 DNA reads TGTGCCACTTTGAAAGGGGGGGCCGGACAGCCCCAGCATTTT.

The chain joins TRBV28 to TRBJ1-2; possibly TRBD1 for D (6 bases). This CDR3 region has 18 residues. Germline CDR1 and CDR2: MDHEN and SYDVKM. V was shortened by 6 bases and J by 2 bases, with 25 bases between the two germline ends. CDR3 sequence reads: CASRTPGHSPMGNYGYTF. The CDR3 coding sequence is TGTGCCAGCAGAACACCGGGACATAGTCCTATGGGGAACTATGGCTACACCTTC.

The CDR3 region has the DNA TGTGCCAGCAGTTACAGGGACAGGGGTTCCCACGAGCAGTACTTC. Amino acids: CASSYRDRGSHEQYF. This chain links TRBV6-6 with TRBJ2-7, with 10 positions matching TRBD1. In germline, CDR1 is MNHNY, CDR2 SVGAGI (reference sequence). The ends lost 2 bases at V and 5 bases at J; junction bases unmatched: 6. The CDR3 loop spans 15 amino acids.